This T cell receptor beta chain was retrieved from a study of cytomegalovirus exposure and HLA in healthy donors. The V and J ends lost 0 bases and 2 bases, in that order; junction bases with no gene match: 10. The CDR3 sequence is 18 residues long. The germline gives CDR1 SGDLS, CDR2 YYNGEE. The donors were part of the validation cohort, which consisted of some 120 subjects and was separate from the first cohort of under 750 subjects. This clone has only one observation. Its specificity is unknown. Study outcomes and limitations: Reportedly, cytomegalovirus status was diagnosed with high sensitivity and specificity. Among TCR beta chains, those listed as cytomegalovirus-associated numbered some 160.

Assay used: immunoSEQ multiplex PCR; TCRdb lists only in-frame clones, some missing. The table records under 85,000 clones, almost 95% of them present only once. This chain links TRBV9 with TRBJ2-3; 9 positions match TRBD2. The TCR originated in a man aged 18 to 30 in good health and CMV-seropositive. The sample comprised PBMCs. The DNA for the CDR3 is TGTGCCAGCAGCGTAGGGTTAGCGGGAGCCGGGACCACAGATACGCAGTATTTT. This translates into CASSVGLAGAGTTDTQYF. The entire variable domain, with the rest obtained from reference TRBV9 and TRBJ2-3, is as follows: DSGVTQTPKHLITATGQRVTLRCSPRSGDLSVYWYQQSLDQGLQFLIQYYNGEERAKGNILERFSAQQFPDLHSELNLSSLELGDSALYFCASSVGLAGAGTTDTQYFGPGTRLTVL.